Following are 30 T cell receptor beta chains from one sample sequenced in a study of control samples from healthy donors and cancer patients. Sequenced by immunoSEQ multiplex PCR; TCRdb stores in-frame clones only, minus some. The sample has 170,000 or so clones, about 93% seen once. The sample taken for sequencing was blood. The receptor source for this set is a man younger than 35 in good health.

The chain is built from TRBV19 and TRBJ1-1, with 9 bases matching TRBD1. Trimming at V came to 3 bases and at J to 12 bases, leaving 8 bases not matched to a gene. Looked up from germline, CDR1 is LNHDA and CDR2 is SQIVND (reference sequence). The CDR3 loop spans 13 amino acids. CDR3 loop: CASSIFRDRETFF. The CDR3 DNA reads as TGTGCCAGTAGTATTTTTAGGGACAGGGAGACTTTCTTT.

The CDR3 here is CASRNQGVSTDTQYF. The CDR3, as DNA: TGTGCCAGCAGGAATCAGGGCGTAAGCACAGATACGCAGTATTTT. The V and J genes are TRBV11-1 and TRBJ2-3; a possible D gene is TRBD1 (5 bases). Germline V gives CDR1 SGHAT, CDR2 FQDESV (reference sequence). This CDR3 spans 15 amino acids. V gave up 6 bases and J gave up 0 bases, with 13 bases separating them.

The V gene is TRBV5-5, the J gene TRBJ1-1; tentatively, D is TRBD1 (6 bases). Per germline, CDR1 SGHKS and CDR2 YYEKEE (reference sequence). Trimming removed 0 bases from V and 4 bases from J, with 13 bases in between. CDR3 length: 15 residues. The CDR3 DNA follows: TGTGCCAGCAGCTTGGCGCCAGGGGAAATCACTGAAGCTTTCTTT. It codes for CASSLAPGEITEAFF.

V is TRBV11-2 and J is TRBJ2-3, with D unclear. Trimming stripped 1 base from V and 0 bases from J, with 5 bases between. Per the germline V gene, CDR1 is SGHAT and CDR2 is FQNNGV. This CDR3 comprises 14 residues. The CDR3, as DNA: TGTGCCAGCAGCTTAGTAGGGAGCACAGATACGCAGTATTTT. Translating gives CASSLVGSTDTQYF.

CDR3 nucleotide sequence: TGTGCCAGCAGCCAAGGAGCCGGGACAGAGACCTACGAGCAGTACTTC. It is translated as CASSQGAGTETYEQYF. The V gene is TRBV3-1 (or the pseudogene TRBV3-2), the J gene TRBJ2-7; 7 bases are shared with TRBD1. This CDR3 region has 16 residues. Trimming cost V 1 base and J 2 bases; bases outside gene matches: 8. Germline CDR1 LGHDT, CDR2 YNNKEL (reference sequence).

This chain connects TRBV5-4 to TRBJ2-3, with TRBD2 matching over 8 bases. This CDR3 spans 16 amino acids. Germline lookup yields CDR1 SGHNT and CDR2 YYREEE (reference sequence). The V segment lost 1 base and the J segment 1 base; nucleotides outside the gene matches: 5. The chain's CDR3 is CASSLWGGGRTDTQYF. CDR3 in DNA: TGTGCCAGCAGCTTGTGGGGCGGGGGGCGCACAGATACGCAGTATTTT.

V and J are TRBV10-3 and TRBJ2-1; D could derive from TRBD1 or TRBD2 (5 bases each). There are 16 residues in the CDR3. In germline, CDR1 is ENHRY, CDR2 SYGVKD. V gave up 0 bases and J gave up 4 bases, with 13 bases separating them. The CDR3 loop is CAISESGVAPYNEQFF. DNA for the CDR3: TGTGCCATCAGTGAGTCGGGGGTAGCGCCTTACAATGAGCAGTTCTTC.

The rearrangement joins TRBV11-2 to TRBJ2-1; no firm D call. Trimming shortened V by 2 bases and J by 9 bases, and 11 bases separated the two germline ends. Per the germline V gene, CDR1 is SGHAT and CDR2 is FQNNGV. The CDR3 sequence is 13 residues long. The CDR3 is CASSLLRATEQFF. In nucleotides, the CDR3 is TGTGCCAGCAGCTTATTAAGGGCGACTGAGCAGTTCTTC. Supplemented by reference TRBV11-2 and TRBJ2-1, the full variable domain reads EAGVAQSPRYKIIEKRQSVAFWCNPISGHATLYWYQQILGQGPKLLIQFQNNGVVDDSQLPKDRFSAERLKGVDSTLKIQPAKLEDSAVYLCASSLLRATEQFFGPGTRLTVL.

CDR3 coding DNA: TGTGCCAGCAGTTTCAGTGGTCAGGCAGATACGCAGTATTTT. This gives the protein CASSFSGQADTQYF. V is TRBV28 and J is TRBJ2-3; no clear D gene. The germline V gene has CDR1 MDHEN and CDR2 SYDVKM. V was clipped by 3 bases and J by 4 bases, with 11 bases between them. CDR3 length: 14 residues.

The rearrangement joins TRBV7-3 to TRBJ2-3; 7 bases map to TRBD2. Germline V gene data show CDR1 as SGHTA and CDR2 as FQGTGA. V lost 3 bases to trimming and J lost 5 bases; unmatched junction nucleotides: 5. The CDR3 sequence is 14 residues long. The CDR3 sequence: CASSFSGVEDTQYF. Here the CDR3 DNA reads TGTGCCAGCAGCTTCAGCGGGGTGGAAGATACGCAGTATTTT.

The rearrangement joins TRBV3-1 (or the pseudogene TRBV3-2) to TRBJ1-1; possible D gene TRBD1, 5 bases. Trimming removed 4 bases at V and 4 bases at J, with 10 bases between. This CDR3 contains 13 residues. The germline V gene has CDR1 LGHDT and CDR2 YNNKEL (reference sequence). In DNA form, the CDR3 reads TGTGCCAGCAGCCCGGGGGGGGGCACTGAAGCTTTCTTT. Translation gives CASSPGGGTEAFF.

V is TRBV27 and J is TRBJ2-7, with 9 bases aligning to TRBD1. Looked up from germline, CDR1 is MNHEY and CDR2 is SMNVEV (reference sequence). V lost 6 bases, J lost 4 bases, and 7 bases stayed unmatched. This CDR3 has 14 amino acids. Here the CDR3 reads CASRDTGTGYEQYF. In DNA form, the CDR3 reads TGTGCCAGCAGAGACACCGGGACAGGGTACGAGCAGTACTTC.

The DNA for the CDR3 is TGTGCCACCAGGGTGACGGTTTCTGGCTACACCTTC. Its protein is CATRVTVSGYTF. The rearrangement uses TRBV24-1 and TRBJ1-2, with D unclear. V lost 7 bases and J 7 bases, leaving 12 bases between the germline ends. Germline CDR1 is KGHDR and CDR2 is SFDVKD. The CDR3 runs to 12 residues.

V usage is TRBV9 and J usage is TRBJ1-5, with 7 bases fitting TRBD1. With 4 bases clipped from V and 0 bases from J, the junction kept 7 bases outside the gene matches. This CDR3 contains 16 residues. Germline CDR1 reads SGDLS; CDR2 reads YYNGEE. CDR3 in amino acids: CASSRTGHYSNQPQHF. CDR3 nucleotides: TGTGCCAGCAGCAGGACAGGACACTATAGCAATCAGCCCCAGCATTTT.

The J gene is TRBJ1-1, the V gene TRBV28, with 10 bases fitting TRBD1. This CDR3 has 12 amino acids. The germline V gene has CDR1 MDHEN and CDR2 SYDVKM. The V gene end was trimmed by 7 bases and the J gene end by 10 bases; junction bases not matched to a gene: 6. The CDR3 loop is CASNRDRGGAFF. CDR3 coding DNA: TGTGCCAGCAATAGGGACAGGGGTGGAGCTTTCTTT.

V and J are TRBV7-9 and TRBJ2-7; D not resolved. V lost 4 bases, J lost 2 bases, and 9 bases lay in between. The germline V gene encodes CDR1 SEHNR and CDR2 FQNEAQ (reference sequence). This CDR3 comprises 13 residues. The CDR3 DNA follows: TGTGCCAGCAGCTCTAAGGGTCCCTACGAGCAGTACTTC. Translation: CASSSKGPYEQYF.

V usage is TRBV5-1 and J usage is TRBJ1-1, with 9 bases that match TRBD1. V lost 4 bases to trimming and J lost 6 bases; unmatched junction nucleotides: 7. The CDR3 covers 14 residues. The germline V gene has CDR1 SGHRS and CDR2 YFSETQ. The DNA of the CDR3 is TGCGCCAGCAGCCCGGGACAGGGAAGCTCTGAAGCTTTCTTT. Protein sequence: CASSPGQGSSEAFF.

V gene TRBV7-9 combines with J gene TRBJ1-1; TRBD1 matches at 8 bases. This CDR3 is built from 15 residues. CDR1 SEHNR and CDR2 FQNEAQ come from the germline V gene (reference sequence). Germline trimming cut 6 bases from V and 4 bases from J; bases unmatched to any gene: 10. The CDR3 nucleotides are TGTGCCAGCAGATATCAGGGGGCCCAGTCCACTGAAGCTTTCTTT. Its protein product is CASRYQGAQSTEAFF.

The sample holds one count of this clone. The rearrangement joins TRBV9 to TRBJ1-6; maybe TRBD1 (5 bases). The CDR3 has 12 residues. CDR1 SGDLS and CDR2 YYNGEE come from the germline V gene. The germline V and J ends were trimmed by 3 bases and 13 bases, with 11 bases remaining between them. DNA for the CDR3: TGTGCCAGCAGCGGCGCAGGGTCTCCCCTCCACTTT. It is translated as CASSGAGSPLHF. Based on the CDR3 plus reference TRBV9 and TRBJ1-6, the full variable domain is DSGVTQTPKHLITATGQRVTLRCSPRSGDLSVYWYQQSLDQGLQFLIQYYNGEERAKGNILERFSAQQFPDLHSELNLSSLELGDSALYFCASSGAGSPLHFGNGTRLTVT.

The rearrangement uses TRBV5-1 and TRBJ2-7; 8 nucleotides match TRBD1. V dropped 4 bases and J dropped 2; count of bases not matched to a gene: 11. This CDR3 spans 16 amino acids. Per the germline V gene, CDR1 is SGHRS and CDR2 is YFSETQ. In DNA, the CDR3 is TGCGCCAGCAGCCTAGCGACAGGGGAGATGCCCTACGAGCAGTACTTC. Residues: CASSLATGEMPYEQYF.

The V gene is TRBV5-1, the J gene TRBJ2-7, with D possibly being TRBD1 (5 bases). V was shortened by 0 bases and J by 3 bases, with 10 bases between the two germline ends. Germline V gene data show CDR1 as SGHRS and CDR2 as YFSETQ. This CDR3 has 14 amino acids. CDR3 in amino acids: CASSLVATDYEQYF. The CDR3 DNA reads TGCGCCAGCAGCTTGGTCGCGACAGACTACGAGCAGTACTTC.

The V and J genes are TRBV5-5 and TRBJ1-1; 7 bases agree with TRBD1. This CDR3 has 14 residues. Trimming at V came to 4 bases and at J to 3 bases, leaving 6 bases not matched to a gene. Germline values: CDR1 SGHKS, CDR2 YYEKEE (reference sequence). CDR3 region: CASSAGTADTEAFF. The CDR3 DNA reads TGTGCCAGCAGCGCCGGGACAGCCGACACTGAAGCTTTCTTT.

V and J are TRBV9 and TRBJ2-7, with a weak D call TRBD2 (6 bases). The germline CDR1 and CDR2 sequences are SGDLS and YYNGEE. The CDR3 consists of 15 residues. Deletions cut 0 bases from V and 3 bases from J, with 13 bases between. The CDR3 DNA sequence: TGTGCCAGCAGCGTAGGGCGGGGACTTGGCTACGAGCAGTACTTC. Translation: CASSVGRGLGYEQYF.

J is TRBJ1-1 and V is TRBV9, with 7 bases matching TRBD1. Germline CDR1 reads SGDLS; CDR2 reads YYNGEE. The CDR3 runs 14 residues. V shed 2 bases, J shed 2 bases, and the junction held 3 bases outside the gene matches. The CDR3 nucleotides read TGTGCCAGCAGCGTTACAGGGGATAACACTGAAGCTTTCTTT. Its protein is CASSVTGDNTEAFF.

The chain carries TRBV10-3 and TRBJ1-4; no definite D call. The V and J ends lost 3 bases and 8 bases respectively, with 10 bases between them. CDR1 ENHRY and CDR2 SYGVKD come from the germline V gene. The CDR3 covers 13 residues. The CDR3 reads CAISDPVVEKLFF. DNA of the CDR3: TGTGCCATCAGTGACCCGGTCGTAGAAAAACTGTTTTTT.

The CDR3 region has the DNA TGTGCCAGCAGCCTCGGACAGAATGATAATTCACCCCTCCACTTT. Translated, it gives CASSLGQNDNSPLHF. The chain is built from TRBV3-1 (or the pseudogene TRBV3-2) and TRBJ1-6, with a possible D match to TRBD1 (6 bases). CDR1 is LGHDT, CDR2 YNNKEL, per germline (reference sequence). V was cut by 4 bases and J by 5 bases, with 12 bases left in between. The CDR3 is 15 amino acids.

The CDR3 nucleotides read TGTGCCAGCAGCGTCGACAGGGAAGATGAGCAGTTCTTC. It yields the protein CASSVDREDEQFF. The chain links TRBV9 to TRBJ2-1; TRBD1 agrees at 7 bases. Trimming at V came to 2 bases and at J to 8 bases, leaving 4 bases not matched to a gene. CDR1 is SGDLS and CDR2 is YYNGEE in the germline V gene. The CDR3 contains 13 residues. Combining the CDR3 with reference TRBV9 and TRBJ2-1 gives the whole variable domain DSGVTQTPKHLITATGQRVTLRCSPRSGDLSVYWYQQSLDQGLQFLIQYYNGEERAKGNILERFSAQQFPDLHSELNLSSLELGDSALYFCASSVDREDEQFFGPGTRLTVL.

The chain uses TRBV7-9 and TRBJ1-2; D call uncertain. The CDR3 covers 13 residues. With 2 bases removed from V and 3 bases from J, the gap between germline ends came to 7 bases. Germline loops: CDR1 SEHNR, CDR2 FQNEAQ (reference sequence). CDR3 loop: CASSLPAHYGYTF. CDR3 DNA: TGTGCCAGCAGCTTACCAGCACACTATGGCTACACCTTC.

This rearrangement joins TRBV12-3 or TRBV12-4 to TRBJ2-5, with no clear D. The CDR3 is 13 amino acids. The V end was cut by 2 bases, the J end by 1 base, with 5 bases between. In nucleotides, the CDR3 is TGTGCCAGCAGTTTAAGAGGCCAAGAGACCCAGTACTTC. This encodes CASSLRGQETQYF.

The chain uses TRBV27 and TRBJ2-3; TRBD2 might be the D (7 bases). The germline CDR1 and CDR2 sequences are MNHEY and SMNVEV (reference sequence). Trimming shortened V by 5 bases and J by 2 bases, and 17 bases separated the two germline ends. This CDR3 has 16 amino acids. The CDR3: CASSPYWGGPTDTQYF. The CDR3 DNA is TGTGCCAGCAGTCCCTACTGGGGGGGCCCCACAGATACGCAGTATTTT.